Listed below are T cell receptor beta chains from one sample, sequenced in a study of cytomegalovirus exposure and HLA in healthy donors. Some clones are missing from TCRdb's copy, which holds only in-frame ones; the method was immunoSEQ multiplex PCR. The sample contains approximately 150,000 clones, roughly 77% of which appear only once. Specimen: PBMCs. The receptors were sampled from a young man in good health and CMV-seropositive. Both conserved end residues are part of each CDR3. D genes are given only for firm matches. Clone size is not always given. Where it is, it says once, few, many or a class for expanded clones.

CDR3 DNA | CDR3 protein | V gene | D gene | clone size | J gene
TGTGCCAGCAGTACCCGGGACATGCCTCGGACGCAGTTCTTC | CASSTRDMPRTQFF | TRBV7-9 | - | - | TRBJ2-1
TGTGCCAGACTTCTCCAGCCCCAGCATTTT | CARLLQPQHF | TRBV6-4 | - | - | TRBJ1-5
TGTGCCAGCAGCGTCGGGACAGTGAACACCGGGGAGCTGTTTTTT | CASSVGTVNTGELFF | TRBV9 | TRBD1 | - | TRBJ2-2
TGTGCCAGCAGCCCTCCGGGCGGGGACTACAATGAGCAGTTCTTC | CASSPPGGDYNEQFF | TRBV11-3 | - | - | TRBJ2-1
TGCAGCGTTCCGGCCGGGACAGGGTATGGTGAAGCTTTCTTT | CSVPAGTGYGEAFF | TRBV29-1 | TRBD1 | - | TRBJ1-1
TGTGCCAGCAGTTGGGGGGACAGTTTGAACACTGAAGCTTTCTTT | CASSWGDSLNTEAFF | TRBV27 | TRBD1 | - | TRBJ1-1
TGTGCCAGCAGTTTAGACACGTACAATGAGCAGTTCTTC | CASSLDTYNEQFF | TRBV5-4 | - | few | TRBJ2-1
TGCGCCAGCAGCCAAGCGGAGACCCAGTACTTC | CASSQAETQYF | TRBV4-1 | - | - | TRBJ2-5
TGTGCCAGCAGCGTAGGTGGCGGGGGGGGGTTAAGGGAGACCCAGTACTTC | CASSVGGGGGLRETQYF | TRBV9 | TRBD2 | - | TRBJ2-5
TGTGCCAGCAGTCGGGGGTCGGAAAAACTGTTTTTT | CASSRGSEKLFF | TRBV2 | - | - | TRBJ1-4
TGTGCCAGCAGCATCGGTCGGGGGGAGCAGTTCTTC | CASSIGRGEQFF | TRBV7-9 | - | - | TRBJ2-1
TGCGCCAGCAGCCCGCTTTCCGCGGCGGGGGGGCCCGGTGACGAGACCCAGTACTTC | CASSPLSAAGGPGDETQYF | TRBV4-1 | TRBD2 | - | TRBJ2-5
TGTGCCTGCCCGACAGGGCTTCTATACAATGAGCAGTTCTTC | CACPTGLLYNEQFF | TRBV30 | TRBD1 | - | TRBJ2-1
TGTGCCAGCAGTGTTCTTCAGGGGACGAACTCTGGAAACACCATATATTTT | CASSVLQGTNSGNTIYF | TRBV6-1 | - | - | TRBJ1-3
TGCAGCGTTGAAAGGACAGGGCATGAGCAGTTCTTC | CSVERTGHEQFF | TRBV29-1 | TRBD1 | - | TRBJ2-1
TGCGCCAGCAGCTTAGGGACAGGGACTGAAGCTTTCTTT | CASSLGTGTEAFF | TRBV5-1 | TRBD1 | - | TRBJ1-1
TGTGCCAGCACCGGGGTCCCAACTGAAGCTTTCTTT | CASTGVPTEAFF | TRBV2 | - | - | TRBJ1-1
TGCGCCAGCAGCCAAGGAAGGCTGGGAGACACCGGGGAGCTGTTTTTT | CASSQGRLGDTGELFF | TRBV4-1 | - | - | TRBJ2-2
TGTGCTAGTGGCTTCGGACCTGGACAAGAGAACACTGAAGCTTTCTTT | CASGFGPGQENTEAFF | TRBV12-5 | - | - | TRBJ1-1
TGTGCCAGCAGTTTTGACAGGGGAGAAAAACTGTTTTTT | CASSFDRGEKLFF | TRBV28 | TRBD1 | - | TRBJ1-4
TGTGCCACCGAGTCGGTTGCAACTAATGAAAAACTGTTTTTT | CATESVATNEKLFF | TRBV6-1 | - | few | TRBJ1-4
TGTGCCGGCAGTGAAGCCCTAGCGGGAGCGGAGACCCAGTACTTC | CAGSEALAGAETQYF | TRBV6-1 | TRBD2 | - | TRBJ2-5
TGTGCCAGCAGCTTGGAGGGGGCTCGGGCTGAAGCTTTCTTT | CASSLEGARAEAFF | TRBV5-5 | TRBD1 | - | TRBJ1-1
TGTGCCAGCAGTCTGGAGACAGGGCGCAATCAGCCCCAGCATTTT | CASSLETGRNQPQHF | TRBV6-1 | TRBD1 | - | TRBJ1-5
TGCGCCAGCAGCCAGGGCGGGAACTCCTACGAGCAGTACTTC | CASSQGGNSYEQYF | TRBV4-1 | - | - | TRBJ2-7
TGTGCCACCAGCAGAGAGCGGGGGCAAAGCTCCTACAATGAGCAGTTCTTC | CATSRERGQSSYNEQFF | TRBV15 | - | - | TRBJ2-1
TGTGCCAGCAGTGAAGCCGGGGGGCAGGGGAACACCATATATTTT | CASSEAGGQGNTIYF | TRBV6-1 | - | once | TRBJ1-3
TGTGCCAGTAGTACGACGGGGTCGTACTCACCCCTCCACTTT | CASSTTGSYSPLHF | TRBV19 | - | few | TRBJ1-6
TGCAGCGTTGATTGGAGGAACACTGAAGCTTTCTTT | CSVDWRNTEAFF | TRBV29-1 | - | - | TRBJ1-1
TGTGCCAGCAGTGAGACACCAGGGGCTGGAAACACCATATATTTT | CASSETPGAGNTIYF | TRBV6-1 | - | - | TRBJ1-3
TGTGCCAGCAGTGAATCTGTCAGGGGCGACACTGAAGCTTTCTTT | CASSESVRGDTEAFF | TRBV2 | - | - | TRBJ1-1
TGTGCCAGTACCCCATCCCCCACAGGGGTGGGTGGCTACACCTTC | CASTPSPTGVGGYTF | TRBV19 | TRBD1 | - | TRBJ1-2
TGTGCCAGCAGCTTCCCGGAGAGTGGTCTTGAAGCTTTCTTT | CASSFPESGLEAFF | TRBV7-9 | - | - | TRBJ1-1
TGTGCCAGCAGCCCGGGACAGGGTAACTATGGCTACACCTTC | CASSPGQGNYGYTF | TRBV11-2 | TRBD1 | - | TRBJ1-2
TGTGCCAGCAGCTTGGAAATGTCCTTTGCTAACTATGGCTACACCTTC | CASSLEMSFANYGYTF | TRBV5-5 | - | - | TRBJ1-2
TGTGCCAGCCTGTCCAACTATGGCTACACCTTC | CASLSNYGYTF | TRBV7-2 | - | - | TRBJ1-2
TGTGCCAGCAATGGCGGAAATGAGCAGTTCTTC | CASNGGNEQFF | TRBV11-3 | - | once | TRBJ2-1
TGTGCCTGGTCCTCAGGGGGCTTTGAGGTCGGCGAGGGTCAGCCCCAGCATTTT | CAWSSGGFEVGEGQPQHF | TRBV30 | TRBD1 | once | TRBJ1-5
TGTGCCAGCAGTGTCGACAGGGGGGACACTGAAGCTTTCTTT | CASSVDRGDTEAFF | TRBV6-1 | TRBD1 | - | TRBJ1-1
TGTGCCAGCTCACCACCAAAGACAGGGGGCTATCAGCCCCAGCATTTT | CASSPPKTGGYQPQHF | TRBV18 | TRBD1 | few | TRBJ1-5
TGTGCCAGCAGTCCGGCAAGCGGCACTGAAGCTTTCTTT | CASSPASGTEAFF | TRBV6-5 | - | - | TRBJ1-1
TGTGCCAGCATGGAGGGGTGGGGTCAGCCCCAGCATTTT | CASMEGWGQPQHF | TRBV27 | - | - | TRBJ1-5
TGTGCCAGCAGCTCCGAGGCGGAGCGATATGGCTACACCTTC | CASSSEAERYGYTF | TRBV5-4 | - | - | TRBJ1-2
TGCGCCAGCAGCTTTAGCCCCCCGCGACAGGGCGGCTACAATGAGCAGTTCTTC | CASSFSPPRQGGYNEQFF | TRBV5-1 | TRBD1 | - | TRBJ2-1
TGTGCCAGCAGCCCTACAGGGATGTCCGGGGAGCTGTTTTTT | CASSPTGMSGELFF | TRBV5-6 | - | - | TRBJ2-2
TGTGCCAGCAGCGTAGCTTCGGAGGAGGCTAACTATGGCTACACCTTC | CASSVASEEANYGYTF | TRBV9 | - | - | TRBJ1-2